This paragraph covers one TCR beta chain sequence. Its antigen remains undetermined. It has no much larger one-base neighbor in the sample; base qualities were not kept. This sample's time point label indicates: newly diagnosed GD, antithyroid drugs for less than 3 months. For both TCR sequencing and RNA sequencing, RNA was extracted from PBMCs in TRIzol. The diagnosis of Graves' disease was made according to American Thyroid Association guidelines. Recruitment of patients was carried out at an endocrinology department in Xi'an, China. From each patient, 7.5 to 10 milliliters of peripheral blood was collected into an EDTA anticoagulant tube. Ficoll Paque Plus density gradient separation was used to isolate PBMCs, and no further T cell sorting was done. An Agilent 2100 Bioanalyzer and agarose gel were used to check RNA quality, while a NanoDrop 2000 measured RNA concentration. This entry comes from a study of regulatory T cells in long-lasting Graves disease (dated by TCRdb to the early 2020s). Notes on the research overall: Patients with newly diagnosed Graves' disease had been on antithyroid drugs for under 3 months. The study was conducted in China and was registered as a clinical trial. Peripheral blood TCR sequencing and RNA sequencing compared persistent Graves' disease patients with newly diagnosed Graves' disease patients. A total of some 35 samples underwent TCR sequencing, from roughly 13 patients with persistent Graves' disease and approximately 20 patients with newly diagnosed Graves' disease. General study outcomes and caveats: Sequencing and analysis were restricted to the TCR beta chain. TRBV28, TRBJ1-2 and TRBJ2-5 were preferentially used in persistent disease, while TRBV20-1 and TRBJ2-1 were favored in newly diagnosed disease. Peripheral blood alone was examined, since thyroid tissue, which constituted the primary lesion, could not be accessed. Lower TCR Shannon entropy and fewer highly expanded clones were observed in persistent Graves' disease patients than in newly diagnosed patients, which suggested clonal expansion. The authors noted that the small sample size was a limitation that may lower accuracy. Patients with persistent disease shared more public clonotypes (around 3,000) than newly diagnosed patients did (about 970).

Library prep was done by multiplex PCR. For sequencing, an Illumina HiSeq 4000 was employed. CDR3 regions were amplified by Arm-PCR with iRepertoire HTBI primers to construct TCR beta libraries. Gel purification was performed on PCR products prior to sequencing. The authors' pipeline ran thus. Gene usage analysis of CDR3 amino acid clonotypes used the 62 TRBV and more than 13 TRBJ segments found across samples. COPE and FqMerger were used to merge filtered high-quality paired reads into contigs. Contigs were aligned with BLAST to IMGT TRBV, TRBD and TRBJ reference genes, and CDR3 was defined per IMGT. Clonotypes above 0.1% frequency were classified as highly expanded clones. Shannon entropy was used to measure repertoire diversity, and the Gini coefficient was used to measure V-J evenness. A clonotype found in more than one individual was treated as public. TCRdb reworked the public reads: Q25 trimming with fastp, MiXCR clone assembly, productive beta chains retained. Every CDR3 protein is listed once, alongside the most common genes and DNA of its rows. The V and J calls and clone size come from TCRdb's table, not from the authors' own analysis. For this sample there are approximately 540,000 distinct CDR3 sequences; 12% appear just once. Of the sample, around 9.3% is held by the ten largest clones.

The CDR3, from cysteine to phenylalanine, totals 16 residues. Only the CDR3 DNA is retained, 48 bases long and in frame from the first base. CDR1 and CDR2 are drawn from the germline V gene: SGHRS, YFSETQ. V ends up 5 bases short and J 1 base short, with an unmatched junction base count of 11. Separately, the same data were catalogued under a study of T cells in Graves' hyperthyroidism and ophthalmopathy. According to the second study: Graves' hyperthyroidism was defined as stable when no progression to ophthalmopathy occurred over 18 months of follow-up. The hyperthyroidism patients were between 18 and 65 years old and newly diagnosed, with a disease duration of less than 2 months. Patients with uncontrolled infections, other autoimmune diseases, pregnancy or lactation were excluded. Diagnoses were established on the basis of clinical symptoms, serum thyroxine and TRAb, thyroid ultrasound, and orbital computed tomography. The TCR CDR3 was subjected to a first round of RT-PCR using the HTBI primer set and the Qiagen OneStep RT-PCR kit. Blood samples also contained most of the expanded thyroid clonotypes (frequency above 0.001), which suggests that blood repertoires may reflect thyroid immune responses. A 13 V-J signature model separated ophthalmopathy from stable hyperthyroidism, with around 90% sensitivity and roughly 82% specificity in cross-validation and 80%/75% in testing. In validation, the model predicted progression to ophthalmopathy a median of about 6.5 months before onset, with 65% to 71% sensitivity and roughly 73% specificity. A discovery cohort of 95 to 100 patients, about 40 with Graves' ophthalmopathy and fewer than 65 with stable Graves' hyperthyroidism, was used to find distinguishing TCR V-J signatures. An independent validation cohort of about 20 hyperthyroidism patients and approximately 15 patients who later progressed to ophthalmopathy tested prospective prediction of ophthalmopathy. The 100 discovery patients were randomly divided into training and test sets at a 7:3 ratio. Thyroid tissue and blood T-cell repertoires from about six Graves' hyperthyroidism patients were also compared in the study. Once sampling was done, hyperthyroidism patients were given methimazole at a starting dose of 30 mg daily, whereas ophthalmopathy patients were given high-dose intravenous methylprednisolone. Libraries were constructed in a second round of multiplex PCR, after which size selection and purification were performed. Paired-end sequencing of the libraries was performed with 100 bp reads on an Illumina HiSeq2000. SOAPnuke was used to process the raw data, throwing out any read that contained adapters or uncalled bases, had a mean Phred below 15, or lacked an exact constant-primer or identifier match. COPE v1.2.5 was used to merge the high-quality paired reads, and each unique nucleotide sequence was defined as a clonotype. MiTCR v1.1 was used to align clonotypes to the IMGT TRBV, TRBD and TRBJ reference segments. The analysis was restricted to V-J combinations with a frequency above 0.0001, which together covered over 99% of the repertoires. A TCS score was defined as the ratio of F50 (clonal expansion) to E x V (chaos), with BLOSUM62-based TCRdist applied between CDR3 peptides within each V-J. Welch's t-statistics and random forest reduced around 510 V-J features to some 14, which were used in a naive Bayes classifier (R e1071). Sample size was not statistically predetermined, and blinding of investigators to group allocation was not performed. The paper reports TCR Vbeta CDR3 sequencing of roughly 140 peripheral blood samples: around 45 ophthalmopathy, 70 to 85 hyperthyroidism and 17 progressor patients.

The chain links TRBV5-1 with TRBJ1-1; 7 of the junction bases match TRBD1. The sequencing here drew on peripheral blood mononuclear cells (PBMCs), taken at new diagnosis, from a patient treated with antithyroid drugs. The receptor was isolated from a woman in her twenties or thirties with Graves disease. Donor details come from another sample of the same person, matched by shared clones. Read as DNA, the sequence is TGCGCCAGCAGGTCGGGGACAGCCGATCCGAACACTGAAGCTTTCTTT. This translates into CASRSGTADPNTEAFF.